A selection of T cell receptor beta chains follows, all from one sample in a study of CD8 T cells in ankylosing spondylitis. TCRdb independently ran MiXCR on the 5' RACE reads; one entry per CDR3 protein. The profile shows 150,000 to 200,000 distinct CDR3 sequences, roughly 13% of them singletons. The sample taken for sequencing was blood, either unsorted or a sorted T cell fraction (not recorded which). These TCRs come from a female donor with ankylosing spondylitis or in good health (not recorded which). The CDR3 runs from the conserved cysteine through the conserved F or W. A D gene is named only where the DNA matches it firmly. Part of the rows lack a size; the others show once, few, many or a class for expanded clones.

j_call clone_size v_call d_call cdr3_aa cdr3_nt
TRBJ1-2 many TRBV5-5 . CASKEGAVSVGYTF TGTGCCAGCAAGGAAGGTGCAGTCTCCGTTGGCTACACCTTC
TRBJ2-7 many TRBV12-3/TRBV12-4 . CASSLQTGSYEQYF TGTGCCAGCAGCCTCCAGACAGGCTCCTACGAGCAGTACTTC
TRBJ2-7 few TRBV9 . CASSVGGGEQYF TGTGCCAGCAGCGTCGGGGGAGGCGAGCAGTACTTC
TRBJ2-1 many TRBV20-1 . CSAKEGDYNEQFF TGCAGCGCCAAAGAGGGGGACTACAATGAGCAGTTCTTC
TRBJ1-2 few TRBV6-2/TRBV6-3 TRBD1 CASRASGQGINYGYTF TGTGCCAGCAGAGCCTCGGGACAGGGGATTAACTATGGCTACACCTTC
TRBJ2-1 many TRBV4-3 TRBD2 CASSRGGYNEQFF TGCGCCAGCAGCCGGGGGGGCTACAATGAGCAGTTCTTC
TRBJ2-7 many TRBV7-2 . CASSSGLTYEQYF TGTGCCAGCAGTTCGGGGCTGACCTACGAGCAGTACTTC
TRBJ2-7 many TRBV12-3/TRBV12-4 . CASSPSGASYEQYF TGTGCCAGCAGTCCCTCGGGGGCTTCGTACGAGCAGTACTTC
TRBJ1-1 few TRBV5-1 . CASAPQAGNTEAFF TGCGCCAGCGCACCCCAGGCAGGGAACACTGAAGCTTTCTTT
TRBJ2-2 few TRBV18 . CASSPVAGNTGELFF TGTGCCAGCTCACCGGTGGCCGGGAACACCGGGGAGCTGTTTTTT
TRBJ2-3 many TRBV4-1 TRBD1 CASSHRPGQLTDTQYF TGCGCCAGCAGCCACCGACCGGGACAGCTCACAGATACGCAGTATTTT
TRBJ2-5 few TRBV7-2 . CASSFSGQYQETQYF TGTGCCAGCAGCTTCTCCGGACAGTACCAAGAGACCCAGTACTTC
TRBJ2-7 many TRBV28 TRBD1 CASSFWGDRGHEQYF TGTGCCAGCAGTTTTTGGGGGGACAGGGGGCACGAGCAGTACTTC
TRBJ2-7 . TRBV7-8 . CASSLLRESSEQYF TGTGCCAGCAGCTTACTTCGGGAGTCCAGCGAGCAGTACTTC
TRBJ1-2 many TRBV21-1 . CASSKVDAREGYTF TGTGCCAGCAGCAAAGTGGACGCCCGGGAGGGCTACACCTTC
TRBJ2-5 many TRBV12-3/TRBV12-4 . CASSLKGQETQYF TGTGCCAGCAGTTTGAAGGGGCAGGAGACCCAGTACTTC
TRBJ1-6 many TRBV9 . CASSVSDSSYNSPLHF TGTGCCAGCAGCGTATCCGATTCCTCCTATAATTCACCCCTCCACTTT
TRBJ2-3 many TRBV28 TRBD1 CASSNGDRGATDTQYF TGTGCCAGCAGTAATGGGGACAGGGGGGCGACAGATACGCAGTATTTT
TRBJ1-3 few TRBV5-1 . CASSFDSLLSGNTIYF TGCGCCAGCAGCTTCGACAGTCTGCTCTCTGGAAACACCATATATTTT
TRBJ1-2 many TRBV12-3/TRBV12-4 . CASSLNRPGGYTF TGTGCCAGCAGTTTGAACAGGCCAGGGGGCTACACCTTC
TRBJ2-1 many TRBV3-1 . CASSLLGQQPYNEQFF TGTGCCAGCAGCCTGTTAGGACAGCAACCCTACAATGAGCAGTTCTTC
TRBJ1-6 . TRBV15 . CATSRVHGSPLHF TGTGCCACCAGCAGAGTTCACGGGTCACCCCTCCACTTT
TRBJ2-3 few TRBV10-3 TRBD1 CAISASGGDTQYF TGTGCCATCAGTGCGTCAGGGGGAGATACGCAGTATTTT
TRBJ2-4 many TRBV7-9 TRBD2 CAGGTSKNIQYF TGTGCCGGAGGGACTAGCAAAAACATTCAGTACTTC
TRBJ2-7 many TRBV11-2 TRBD1 CASSLGAATGATSYEQYF TGTGCCAGCAGCTTGGGAGCCGCGACAGGGGCCACTTCCTACGAGCAGTACTTC
TRBJ2-1 . TRBV20-1 . CSARGGPASDNEQFF TGCAGTGCTAGGGGGGGACCAGCCTCCGACAATGAGCAGTTCTTC
TRBJ1-5 many TRBV7-2 . CASSRYWMGASNQPQHF TGTGCCAGCAGCCGATATTGGATGGGGGCTAGCAATCAGCCCCAGCATTTT
TRBJ2-7 many TRBV4-1 . CASSQDIGLGQYF TGCGCCAGCAGCCAAGATATAGGGTTAGGGCAGTACTTC
TRBJ1-2 many TRBV5-1 TRBD1 CASSFGDDRGRHGYTF TGCGCCAGCAGCTTCGGCGACGACAGGGGAAGACATGGCTACACCTTC
TRBJ1-1 many TRBV18 TRBD1 CASSYPGLQGATEAFF TGTGCCAGCTCTTACCCGGGGTTACAGGGGGCAACTGAAGCTTTCTTT
TRBJ2-1 many TRBV30 TRBD1 CAWSSGTGLNNEQFF TGTGCCTGGAGTTCCGGGACAGGCCTCAACAATGAGCAGTTCTTC
TRBJ2-2 few TRBV7-2 . CASSLDGTTGELFF TGTGCCAGCAGCTTAGATGGGACGACCGGGGAGCTGTTTTTT
TRBJ2-2 many TRBV6-5 TRBD1 CASSLTGGGTGELFF TGTGCCAGCAGTTTAACAGGGGGTGGAACCGGGGAGCTGTTTTTT
TRBJ2-5 many TRBV29-1 . CSVVWVPRKTQYF TGCAGCGTTGTTTGGGTCCCCAGGAAGACCCAGTACTTC
TRBJ2-2 . TRBV19 . CASMTLAGELFF TGTGCCAGTATGACCTTAGCCGGGGAGCTGTTTTTT
TRBJ2-2 many TRBV18 TRBD1 CASSPGTANTGELFF TGTGCCAGCTCACCAGGGACAGCGAACACCGGGGAGCTGTTTTTT
TRBJ2-7 few TRBV5-5 . CASSLVGPYEQYF TGTGCCAGCAGCTTGGTTGGGCCCTACGAGCAGTACTTC
TRBJ1-1 few TRBV6-2/TRBV6-3 . CASSHPGWFGEAFF TGTGCCAGCAGTCATCCGGGGTGGTTTGGTGAAGCTTTCTTT
TRBJ1-2 many TRBV29-1 . CSVEYGSGYTF TGCAGCGTTGAATATGGCAGTGGCTACACCTTC
TRBJ2-5 many TRBV5-1 . CASSPRTKQETQYF TGCGCCAGCAGCCCACGGACTAAACAAGAGACCCAGTACTTC
TRBJ1-1 few TRBV5-1 . CASSPVVAGREAFF TGCGCCAGCAGCCCGGTAGTGGCAGGGCGTGAAGCTTTCTTT
TRBJ2-5 many TRBV2 . CASSDGTKQETQYF TGTGCCAGCAGTGACGGGACGAAGCAAGAGACCCAGTACTTC
TRBJ1-5 few TRBV11-2 TRBD1 CASSRWTGSNQPQHF TGTGCCAGCAGCCGCTGGACAGGGAGCAATCAGCCCCAGCATTTT
TRBJ1-1 few TRBV7-2 TRBD1 CASSLASGGVNTEAFF TGTGCCAGCAGCTTAGCCTCAGGGGGCGTGAACACTGAAGCTTTCTTT
TRBJ1-5 many TRBV18 . CASSPGGGVGNQPQHF TGTGCCAGCTCACCGGGAGGGGGAGTGGGCAATCAGCCCCAGCATTTT
TRBJ2-5 many TRBV19 TRBD1 CASSLGQGQETQYF TGTGCCAGTAGTCTCGGACAGGGACAAGAGACCCAGTACTTC
TRBJ1-1 . TRBV28 . CASSLFESSEAFF TGTGCCAGCAGTTTATTCGAAAGCTCTGAAGCTTTCTTT
TRBJ1-5 many TRBV5-7 TRBD1 CASSPDRVSQPQHF TGTGCCAGCAGCCCTGACAGGGTGAGTCAGCCCCAGCATTTT
TRBJ1-5 many TRBV20-1 TRBD1 CSARSEGADNQPQHF TGCAGTGCTAGGTCGGAGGGGGCCGACAATCAGCCCCAGCATTTT
TRBJ1-2 large TRBV7-2 TRBD1 CASSSISGGNYGYTF TGTGCCAGCAGCAGCATATCAGGGGGGAACTATGGCTACACCTTC
TRBJ2-1 many TRBV10-3 TRBD2 CAISGGLADYNEQFF TGTGCCATCAGTGGGGGACTAGCGGACTACAATGAGCAGTTCTTC
TRBJ1-2 many TRBV7-9 . CASSLRTEEGYTF TGTGCCAGCAGCCTCAGGACAGAGGAAGGCTACACCTTC